This T cell receptor beta chain was observed in a study of blood T cell repertoires in COVID-19. Germline V gives CDR1 MNHEY, CDR2 SMNVEV (reference sequence). The CDR3 loop spans 19 amino acids. V was clipped by 5 bases and J by 0 bases; unmatched bases: 8. The table came from immunoSEQ multiplex PCR; TCRdb's copy has only in-frame clones and leaves some out. The sample carries 35,000 to 45,000 clones, approximately 78% recorded once. This sequence was found in a man between 65 and 85 years old with acute or convalescent COVID-19. This chain uses TRBV27 with TRBJ2-1, with TRBD2 identical over 15 bases. The material sequenced was peripheral blood. The CDR3 nucleotides read TGTGCCAGCAGTCCCACCCGGACTAGCGGGGGGGGCTCCTACAATGAGCAGTTCTTC. It is translated as CASSPTRTSGGGSYNEQFF.